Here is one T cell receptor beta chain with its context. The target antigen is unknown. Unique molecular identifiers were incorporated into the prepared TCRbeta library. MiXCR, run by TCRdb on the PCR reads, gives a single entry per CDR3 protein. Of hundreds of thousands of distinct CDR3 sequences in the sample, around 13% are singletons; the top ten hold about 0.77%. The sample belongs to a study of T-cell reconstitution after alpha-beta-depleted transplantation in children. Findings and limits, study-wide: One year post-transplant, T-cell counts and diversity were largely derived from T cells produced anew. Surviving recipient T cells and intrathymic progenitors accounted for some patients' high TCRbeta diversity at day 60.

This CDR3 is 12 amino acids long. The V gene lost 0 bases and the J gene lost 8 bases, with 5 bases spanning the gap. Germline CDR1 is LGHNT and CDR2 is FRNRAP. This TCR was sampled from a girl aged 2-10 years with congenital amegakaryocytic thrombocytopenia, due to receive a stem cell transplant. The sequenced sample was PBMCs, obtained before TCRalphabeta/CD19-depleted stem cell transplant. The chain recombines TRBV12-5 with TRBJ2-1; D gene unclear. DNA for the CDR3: TGTGCTAGTGGTTTGGTAAGCGATGAGCAGTTCTTC. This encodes CASGLVSDEQFF.